A single sample gave rise to the 7 T cell receptor beta chains below, sequenced in a study of glioma-infiltrating T cells after dendritic cell vaccination. Noted time point: after dendritic cell vaccination, including at tumor progression/relapse. The method was immunoSEQ multiplex PCR; TCRdb's version includes in-frame clones alone and lacks a portion of them. The sample lists roughly 60,000 clones; roughly nine tenths were seen once. The sample was blood, taken after dendritic cell vaccination. The receptors derive from a human donor with glioblastoma.

CDR3 sequence reads: CASSPGLREQFF. CDR3 nucleotide sequence: TGTGCCAGCAGCCCCGGGTTGAGAGAGCAGTTCTTC. V is TRBV7-3 and J is TRBJ2-1; D is unresolved. This CDR3 spans 12 amino acids. Germline CDR1 reads SGHTA; CDR2 reads FQGTGA. Trimming took 5 bases from V and 10 from J, leaving 12 bases between them.

The chain recombines TRBV30 with TRBJ1-1; 7 nucleotides align to TRBD1. Germline lookup yields CDR1 GTSNPN and CDR2 SVGIG (reference sequence). J was trimmed by 3 bases and V by 4 bases; bases with no gene match: 5. The CDR3 length is 13 residues. The CDR3 is CAWIRGSYTEAFF. CDR3 nucleotide sequence: TGTGCCTGGATCAGGGGGTCTTACACTGAAGCTTTCTTT.

The J gene is TRBJ2-4, the V gene TRBV19; possible D gene TRBD2, 5 bases. This CDR3 spans 15 amino acids. Germline loops: CDR1 LNHDA, CDR2 SQIVND (reference sequence). V dropped 1 base and J dropped 6 bases, with 13 bases sitting between them. The CDR3 protein is CASSIVHYRGNIQYF. CDR3 in DNA: TGTGCCAGTAGTATAGTACACTATCGGGGAAACATTCAGTACTTC.

Comment on this clone: At one of its ends the junction is not consistent with the germline gene, which may arise from a read error. Other DNA sequences in this sample translate to the same CDR3. The chain recombines TRBV2 with TRBJ1-6; possible D gene TRBD1, 5 bases. The CDR3 length is 17 residues. CDR1 is SNHLY, CDR2 FYNNEI, per germline. The CDR3 DNA is TGTGCCAGCAGCGGGGGACGGACCAGCTCCTATAATTCCCCCCTCCACTTT. Translating gives CASSGGRTSSYNSPLHF. The full variable domain, with the rest looked up from reference TRBV2 and TRBJ1-6, is EPEVTQTPSHQVTQMGQEVILRCVPISNHLYFYWYRQILGQKVEFLVSFYNNEISEKSEIFDDQFSVERPDGSNFTLKIRSTKLEDSAMYFCASSGGRTSSYNSPLHFGNGTRLTVT.

This chain uses TRBV27 with TRBJ2-3, with 12 bases identical to TRBD2. The CDR3 has 14 amino acids. The germline gives CDR1 MNHEY, CDR2 SMNVEV (reference sequence). The trim removed 5 bases at V and 10 bases at J, leaving 7 bases unmatched. CDR3 amino acids: CASSTGLAGTSQYF. The CDR3 DNA reads TGTGCCAGCAGTACTGGACTAGCGGGAACATCGCAGTATTTT.

A note on this clone: The same CDR3 arises from other DNA sequences in this sample as well. The chain has TRBV4-3 and TRBJ2-7, with TRBD1 matching 7 bases. CDR1 is LGHNA and CDR2 is YSLEER in the germline V gene. After removal of 3 bases from V and 1 base from J, the junction contained 3 bases not matched to a gene. CDR3 length equals 14 residues. The DNA of the CDR3 is TGCGCCAGCAGCCAGGACAGGTTGTCCTACGAGCAGTACTTC. Amino acid sequence: CASSQDRLSYEQYF.

The V call is TRBV27, the J call TRBJ1-2; D uncertain. The CDR3 runs to 13 residues. Germline CDR1 and CDR2: MNHEY and SMNVEV (reference sequence). With 6 bases removed from V and 5 bases from J, the gap between germline ends came to 13 bases. This chain's CDR3 is CASSTRPEYGYTF. The DNA for the CDR3 is TGTGCCAGCAGCACTAGACCAGAATATGGCTACACCTTC.